A selection of T cell receptor beta chains follows, all from one sample in a study of CD8+CD57+ T cells in acquired aplastic anemia. A single record per CDR3 protein comes from TCRdb applying MiXCR to the reads. The table has some 220,000 distinct CDR3 sequences, roughly 35% seen once. Sequencing was performed on sorted CD4+, CD8+, or CD8+CD57+ T cells (not recorded which) from PBMCs. These receptors were collected from a human donor in good health, serving as a control. CDR3s leave out the opening cysteine and the closing phenylalanine or tryptophan. Expanded clones get a size class; other rows say once, few or many, or leave the size out.

v_call clone_size cdr3_aa
TRBV2 many ASSYTPQPDSSID
TRBV19 many ASREGRTDTQY
TRBV7-9 NA ASSFALGVWTEAF
TRBV7-8 NA ASSEPLGYEQY
TRBV12-3/TRBV12-4 NA ASSLVLGTSPTDTQY
TRBV20-1 few GARVGGPRETQY
TRBV19 NA ASSTLGQPNEKLF
TRBV2 NA ASSWDTQH
TRBV15 few ATAIEGGSSEKLF
TRBV29-1 NA SVGENPTNEKLF
TRBV24-1 NA ATSDPGQGIGQPQH
TRBV5-4 NA ASSLVGVSRDRGMNTGELF
TRBV4-1 many ASSPRTGEDQPQH
TRBV9 few ASSAPGTASSGNTIY
TRBV2 many ASKRMRDSYNEQF
TRBV28 NA ASSFRRTSEAF
TRBV7-9 many ASSLGQAIYSGANVLT
TRBV19 NA ASSIAQTNYGYT
TRBV6-4 many ASSDSPGSGTEAF
TRBV6-2/TRBV6-3 NA ASSYSWLAGELNEQF
TRBV25-1 once ASAGLTYEQY
TRBV7-2 many ASRVARTGVSPLH
TRBV4-1 NA ASSQRSFRVKEETQY
TRBV3-1 few ASSHLIRDTQY
TRBV2 NA ASSEGRFAGTQY
TRBV2 many ASSEGRALGRPQH
TRBV9 NA ASSDTGGPGNTIY
TRBV7-9 many ASSLLTGDQPQH
TRBV6-1 few ASSPSRDTYGYT
TRBV9 few ASSVLAGYEPF
TRBV2 few ASSAYGTGLNEQF
TRBV20-1 many SARDFGPGSDTIY
TRBV3-1 few ASSLSYSYEQY
TRBV20-1 many SAQELNRPEAF
TRBV12-3/TRBV12-4 NA ASTPSYREGNEQF
TRBV29-1 many SVEQNLSEAF
TRBV20-1 NA SASTRANTEAF
TRBV2 NA ASGTRYNEQY
TRBV30 once AWNRVGTEAF
TRBV2 NA ASRGTRDTDGYT
TRBV11-2 few ASSLDWLGAGRQSNYGYT
TRBV19 many ASRSGGAPYEQY
TRBV5-1 few ASTLMGTGESGNTIY
TRBV27 NA ASSPGLSHSNQPQH
TRBV7-3 many ASSLGTSGYNEQF
TRBV12-3/TRBV12-4 NA VSSLMGSVNQPQH
TRBV6-6 many ASSYTTGYEQY
TRBV5-1 few ASQRTITGRETQY